This T cell receptor beta chain stems from a study of T cells in Graves' hyperthyroidism and ophthalmopathy. The CDR3 loop spans 13 amino acids. V lost 6 bases to trimming and J lost 0 bases, with 11 bases between them. The germline gives CDR1 DFQATT, CDR2 SNEGSKA (reference sequence). Notes on the study in general: Blood also carried most thyroid clonotypes expanded above 0.001. A model using 13 V-J features told ophthalmopathy apart from stable hyperthyroidism.

Ophthalmopathy patients had moderate-to-severe active disease, CAS ≥3, NOSPECS ≥4, and disease duration under 3 months. There were TCR beta CDR3 regions amplified from RNA transcripts. The TCR CDR3 first-round RT-PCR relied on the HTBI primer set. TCRdb independently ran MiXCR on the multiplex PCR reads; one entry per CDR3 protein. The table shows fewer than 250,000 distinct CDR3 sequences, with roughly 15% occurring only once. Many counts were recorded for this clonotype. Its antigen remains unidentified. The TCR originated in a woman aged 18-29 years with Graves' ophthalmopathy. The chain couples TRBV20-1 to TRBJ1-2; D not resolved. Material: blood. CDR3 in amino acids: CSATTGTNYGYTF. The DNA for the CDR3 is TGCAGTGCAACGACTGGGACTAACTATGGCTACACCTTC.